This is a list of T cell receptor beta chains from one sample in a study of T cell responses to AZD1222 COVID-19 vaccine. Profiling relied on immunoSEQ multiplex PCR, and the TCRdb table lists in-frame clones only, not all of them. This sample has fewer than 180,000 clones, with 90% found just once. The sequences come from peripheral blood, collected 28 days after the second AZD1222 dose. These receptors were taken from an adult who received the AZD1222 COVID-19 vaccine. The CDR3 runs from the conserved cysteine through the conserved F or W. The D gene is left open where the match is weak. Rows may omit the clone size; those that give it use once, few, many or a size class.

d_gene	abundance	j_gene	v_gene	CDR3nt	CDR3aa
NA	NA	TRBJ1-1	TRBV21-1	TGTGCCAGCAGGGTGGCAGTACTAACAATTCGCACTGAAGCTTTCTTT	CASRVAVLTIRTEAFF
NA	NA	TRBJ1-1	TRBV9	TGTGCCAGCAGCGTAGAAGGTCGCAGATTCAATGAAGCTTTCTTT	CASSVEGRRFNEAFF
NA	once	TRBJ2-6	TRBV28	TGTGCCAGCAGTTTATTAGCCTCTGGGGCCAACGTCCTGACTTTC	CASSLLASGANVLTF
NA	NA	TRBJ2-1	TRBV5-1	TGCGCCAGCAGCCTACGCGATGAGCAGTTCTTC	CASSLRDEQFF
NA	NA	TRBJ1-1	TRBV7-9	TGTGCCAGCAGCTTAAGAAGGGGGGGCACTGAAGCTTTCTTT	CASSLRRGGTEAFF
NA	NA	TRBJ1-1	TRBV19	TGTGCCAGTAGTTTGGGACGGCCCAACACTGAAGCTTTCTTT	CASSLGRPNTEAFF
NA	NA	TRBJ2-1	TRBV13	TGTGCCAGCAGCTTAGGTCACAGGGTATTGGACAATGAGCAGTTCTTC	CASSLGHRVLDNEQFF
TRBD1	NA	TRBJ1-3	TRBV9	TGTGCCAGCAGCCGATTTGGGACAGGTGAACTATCTGCTGGAAACACCATATATTTT	CASSRFGTGELSAGNTIYF
TRBD1	NA	TRBJ1-2	TRBV7-9	TGTGCCAGCAGCTTAGAAGTTTGGACAGGCTATGGCTACACCTTC	CASSLEVWTGYGYTF
NA	NA	TRBJ1-6	TRBV6-1	TGTGCCAGCAGTGAAAGTCAGATTAATTCACCCCTCCACTTT	CASSESQINSPLHF
NA	NA	TRBJ1-4	TRBV20-1	TGCAGTGCTAGTCGGGTAACTAATGAAAAACTGTTTTTT	CSASRVTNEKLFF
NA	few	TRBJ1-2	TRBV5-4	TGTGCCAGCAGCTTGGGGGGGGCGGCCTATGGCTACACCTTC	CASSLGGAAYGYTF
TRBD1	once	TRBJ1-4	TRBV5-4	TGTGCCAGCAGCAAGGGACAGGGGAATGAAAAACTGTTTTTT	CASSKGQGNEKLFF
TRBD1	NA	TRBJ2-7	TRBV6-1	TGTGCCAGCAGTGATGGGGACAGTTACTACGAGCAGTACTTC	CASSDGDSYYEQYF
NA	NA	TRBJ2-7	TRBV18	TGTGCCAGCTCGCCTGTAACCCCTCTCGAGCAGTACTTC	CASSPVTPLEQYF
NA	NA	TRBJ2-2	TRBV12-3/TRBV12-4	TGTGCCAGCTCAGGGGACACCGGGGAGCTGTTTTTT	CASSGDTGELFF
NA	NA	TRBJ2-2	TRBV9	TGTGCCAGCAGCGTATGGGGGCGAGACACCGGGGAGCTGTTTTTT	CASSVWGRDTGELFF
NA	NA	TRBJ1-3	TRBV30	TGTGCCTGGAGTGCCGGAAGGATGAACACCATATATTTT	CAWSAGRMNTIYF
NA	NA	TRBJ1-2	TRBV19	TGTGCCAGTAGTCTACAGGATAACTATGGCTACACCTTC	CASSLQDNYGYTF
NA	NA	TRBJ1-1	TRBV5-4	TGTGCCAGCAGCTCCGTGGGGGGTGAAGCTTTCTTT	CASSSVGGEAFF
TRBD1	NA	TRBJ1-4	TRBV5-4	TGTGCCAGCAGCCTAGACCCGACAGGGAGCAATGAAAAACTGTTTTTT	CASSLDPTGSNEKLFF
NA	NA	TRBJ1-2	TRBV11-2	TGTGCCAGCAGCCCCTCCCCAACCGTCTATGGCTACACCTTC	CASSPSPTVYGYTF
NA	NA	TRBJ2-3	TRBV29-1	TGCAGCGTTGATTCTCGCCGGGCTGACGGCACAGATACGCAGTATTTT	CSVDSRRADGTDTQYF
NA	NA	TRBJ1-1	TRBV12-3/TRBV12-4	TGTGCCAGCAGCTTCGGTTTGGACACTGAAGCTTTCTTT	CASSFGLDTEAFF
TRBD2	NA	TRBJ2-2	TRBV28	TGTGCCAGCAGACCTCCTCTAGCGGGAACTGGGGAGCTGTTTTTT	CASRPPLAGTGELFF
NA	NA	TRBJ1-2	TRBV29-1	TGCAGCGTATGGACACCCAACTATGGCTACACCTTC	CSVWTPNYGYTF
NA	NA	TRBJ1-1	TRBV5-8	TGTGCCAGCAGCTTTCCCCCAACTACAGGAAACACTGAAGCTTTCTTT	CASSFPPTTGNTEAFF
TRBD1	NA	TRBJ1-4	TRBV18	TGTGCCAGCTCACCATCCCGGGACAGGGCTAATGAAAAACTGTTTTTT	CASSPSRDRANEKLFF
NA	few	TRBJ1-2	TRBV27	TGTGCCAGCAGGGCGGACTATGGCTACACCTTC	CASRADYGYTF
TRBD1	NA	TRBJ1-3	TRBV15	TGTGCCACCACCGGAGGGGGCGAGGGAAACACCATATATTTT	CATTGGGEGNTIYF
NA	NA	TRBJ1-5	TRBV5-6	TGTGCCAGCAGCTCATTGGGAAGCAATCAGCCCCAGCATTTT	CASSSLGSNQPQHF
TRBD1	few	TRBJ1-2	TRBV2	TGTGCCAGTACCCGGGACAGGAATAACTATGGCTACACCTTC	CASTRDRNNYGYTF
NA	NA	TRBJ2-7	TRBV15	TGTGCCACCAGGAAGGAGACTACCATTCCCTACGAGCAGTACTTC	CATRKETTIPYEQYF
NA	NA	TRBJ1-5	TRBV2	TGTGCCAGCGCGTACGGAAACAATCAGCCCCAGCATTTT	CASAYGNNQPQHF
NA	NA	TRBJ2-7	TRBV29-1	TGCAGCGTTGATCCGGTTAAAGCCACGAAGTCCTACGAGCAGTACTTC	CSVDPVKATKSYEQYF
NA	NA	TRBJ2-2	TRBV7-6	TGTGCCAGCAGCTTATTCTTCGGTGAGGCCGGGGAGCTGTTTTTT	CASSLFFGEAGELFF
NA	NA	TRBJ2-1	TRBV19	TGTGCCAGTAGCCTGCGGACAGCCTACAATGAGCAGTTCTTC	CASSLRTAYNEQFF
NA	NA	TRBJ1-1	TRBV28	TGTGCCAGCAGTTTAAGGGGGAACACTGAAGCTTTCTTT	CASSLRGNTEAFF
NA	NA	TRBJ2-5	TRBV29-1	TGCAGCGTTGAAAGGCGGGCGCAAGAGACCCAGTACTTC	CSVERRAQETQYF
TRBD1	few	TRBJ2-3	TRBV6-6	TGTGCCAGCAGTAACCGGCAGGGGGCTTACCAGTATTTT	CASSNRQGAYQYF
NA	NA	TRBJ1-2	TRBV2	TGTGCCAGCAGCACCGGAGCTAACTATGGCTACACCTTC	CASSTGANYGYTF
TRBD1	NA	TRBJ2-1	TRBV29-1	TGCAGCGTTTGGAACATTGGGACAGGGGGTGAGCAGTTCTTC	CSVWNIGTGGEQFF
NA	NA	TRBJ1-2	TRBV5-1	TGCGCCAGCAGCTTGGGTCAGACCTATGGCTACACCTTC	CASSLGQTYGYTF
TRBD1	NA	TRBJ1-5	TRBV7-9	TGTGCCAGCAGCTTAGGGGGACAGGGGGCGGGCCAGCCCCAGCATTTT	CASSLGGQGAGQPQHF
TRBD1	NA	TRBJ1-1	TRBV6-5	TGTGCCAGCAGTTATACAGGGGAGGGAATGAACACTGAAGCTTTCTTT	CASSYTGEGMNTEAFF
TRBD1	NA	TRBJ1-1	TRBV6-5	TGTGCCAGCAGTTACAGACAGGGCACTGAAGCTTTTTTT	CASSYRQGTEAFF
TRBD2	NA	TRBJ2-1	TRBV29-1	TGCAGCGTTTCACATGGTAGCGGGAGCCCCTACAATGAGCAGTTCTTC	CSVSHGSGSPYNEQFF
TRBD2	NA	TRBJ2-7	TRBV7-6	TGTGCCAGCAGCATGAGACTAGCGGGAGTTAGCGAGCAGTACTTC	CASSMRLAGVSEQYF
NA	NA	TRBJ2-3	TRBV24-1	TGTGCCACAAACATAGGGCCGAGAGATACGCAGTATTTT	CATNIGPRDTQYF
TRBD2	NA	TRBJ2-5	TRBV5-1	TGCGCCAGCAGCCCCCACAAGGGACTAGCGGGAGTGGGGCAAGAGACCCAGTACTTC	CASSPHKGLAGVGQETQYF
TRBD2	NA	TRBJ2-7	TRBV19	TGTGCCAGTAGTACGGCGGGAGGAAGCTCCTACGAGCAGTACTTC	CASSTAGGSSYEQYF
TRBD1	NA	TRBJ2-6	TRBV10-2	TGCGCCAGCAGGGCTCCGGGACAGGGTGCCTCTGGGGCCAACGTCCTGACTTTC	CASRAPGQGASGANVLTF
TRBD2	NA	TRBJ2-3	TRBV5-4	TGTGCCAGCAGCTTGAGGACTAGCAGCACAGATACGCAGTATTTT	CASSLRTSSTDTQYF
TRBD2	NA	TRBJ2-3	TRBV19	TGTGCAAGTACCAGTGGACTAGCGGGCTTCACAGATACGCAGTATTTT	CASTSGLAGFTDTQYF